The present T cell receptor beta chain was sequenced within a study of OX40 agonist ivuxolimab in advanced cancers. Study outcomes and limitations: Averaged across samples, CD8+ T cells carried more expanded clones than CD4+ did. Both CD4+ and CD8+ T cell populations in blood had undergone clonal expansion by week 6 at 0.1 to 3.0 mg/kg.

Comment on this clone: Antigen unknown.

TCRdb keeps only in-frame clones here, not all; method: immunoSEQ multiplex PCR. This repertoire shows about 16,000 clones, approximately 86% found once; its top ten account for around 3.9%. Germline loops: CDR1 LGHNA, CDR2 YSLEER. V shed 6 bases, J shed 0 bases, and the junction held 4 bases outside the gene matches. The CDR3 spans 15 residues. The starting material was CD4+ or CD8+ T cells sorted from blood, obtained in a trial of the OX40 agonist ivuxolimab. This receptor was obtained from an adult with an advanced solid tumor such as melanoma, head and neck, liver or kidney cancer. The rearrangement joins TRBV4-3 to TRBJ1-4; 7 positions match TRBD1. In DNA form, the CDR3 reads TGCGCCAGCAGAGACAGGGTTGCAACTAATGAAAAACTGTTTTTT. It yields the protein CASRDRVATNEKLFF.